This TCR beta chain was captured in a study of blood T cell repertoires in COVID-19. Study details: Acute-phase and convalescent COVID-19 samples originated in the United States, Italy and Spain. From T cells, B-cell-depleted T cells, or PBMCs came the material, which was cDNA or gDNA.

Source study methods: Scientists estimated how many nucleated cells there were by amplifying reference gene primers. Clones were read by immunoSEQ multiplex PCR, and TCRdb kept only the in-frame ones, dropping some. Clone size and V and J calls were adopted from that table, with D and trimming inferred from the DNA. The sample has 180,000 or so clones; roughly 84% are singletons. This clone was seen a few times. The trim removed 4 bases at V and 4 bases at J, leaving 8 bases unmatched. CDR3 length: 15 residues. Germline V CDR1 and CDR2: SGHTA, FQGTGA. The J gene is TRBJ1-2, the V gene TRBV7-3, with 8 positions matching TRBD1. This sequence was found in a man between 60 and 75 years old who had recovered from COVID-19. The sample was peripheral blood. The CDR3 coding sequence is TGTGCCAGCAGCTCCTGGACAGGGTCGGTCTATGGCTACACCTTC. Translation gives CASSSWTGSVYGYTF.